The present entry profiles one T cell receptor (beta chain) with its context. What it binds is not known. A junction end diverges from the germline sequence, so it may reflect a read error. This sample was taken from a study of a mutant IDH1 vaccine in newly diagnosed glioma. Study overall: Patients, over weeks 1, 3, 5, 7, 11, 15, 19 and 23, received a total of eight vaccinations. Before enrollment, patients got radiotherapy alone, temozolomide alone, or mostly the combination.

The CDR3 loop spans 14 amino acids. Looked up from germline, CDR1 is ENHRY and CDR2 is SYGVKD. Whole-study findings and limits: Changes in top peripheral clonotypes did not appear linked to pseudoprogression.

Sequenced by immunoSEQ multiplex PCR; TCRdb stores in-frame clones only, minus some. The table lists roughly 51,000 clones, about 81% of them singletons. Noted time point: week 23, last vaccination. All doses held 300 ug of mutant IDH1 20-mer peptide, with topical imiquimod. The chain combines TRBV10-3 with TRBJ1-2; D is perhaps TRBD1 (6 bases). The source material was PBMCs, sampled from a glioma patient whose treatment included an IDH1 peptide vaccine. The sequence was collected from a woman aged 40 to 49 with glioma. Some clones in this sample may be carry-over from other donors' samples. The CDR3 sequence is CAISESGDGGRWSF. Here the CDR3 DNA reads TGTGCCATCAGTGAGTCAGGGGACGGGGGCCGCTGGTCCTTC.